Shown below are 14 T cell receptor beta chains from a single sample sequenced in a study of identical twins. Using its own MiXCR run on the 5' RACE reads, TCRdb lists one record per CDR3 protein. The sample lists around 490,000 distinct CDR3 sequences, over 11% occurring once. The data were also submitted as part of a second study, on yellow fever vaccine responses in identical twins.

Source material: CD4+ T cells sorted from blood. The receptor set was obtained from a woman between 18 and 29 years old in good health.

The rearrangement joins TRBV28 to TRBJ2-5, with D perhaps matching TRBD2 (5 bases). Looked up from germline, CDR1 is MDHEN and CDR2 is SYDVKM. With 3 bases removed from V and 6 bases from J, the gap between germline ends came to 14 bases. CDR3 size: 14 residues. CDR3: CASSFELVKQTQYF. The CDR3 DNA is TGTGCCAGCAGTTTTGAACTAGTTAAACAGACCCAGTACTTC.

This clonotype was detected a few times. The chain couples TRBV7-6 to TRBJ2-5; TRBD1 is a possible D gene (7 bases). V lost 8 bases, J lost 2 bases, and 15 bases lay in between. Germline assignment: CDR1 SGHVS and CDR2 FNYEAQ. There are 14 residues in the CDR3. CDR3 sequence reads: CASGRGAKQETQYF. The CDR3 DNA follows: TGTGCCAGCGGCAGGGGGGCAAAACAAGAGACCCAGTACTTC.

This chain uses TRBV27 with TRBJ2-3, with D unresolved. The V end was cut by 9 bases, the J end by 2 bases, with 12 bases between. Per the germline V gene, CDR1 is MNHEY and CDR2 is SMNVEV (reference sequence). The CDR3 sequence is 13 residues long. Written as DNA, the CDR3 is TGTGCCAGTTACCGTTTCTCCACAGATACGCAGTATTTT. Protein product: CASYRFSTDTQYF.

This chain connects TRBV7-9 to TRBJ2-1; D is perhaps TRBD1 or TRBD2 (5 bases each). Looked up from germline, CDR1 is SEHNR and CDR2 is FQNEAQ (reference sequence). The CDR3 is 12 residues long. V shed 6 bases and J shed 10 bases, with 13 bases lying between them. Here the CDR3 DNA reads TGTGCCAGCAGTTGGGACCAGGGCGAGCAGTTCTTC. Its protein product is CASSWDQGEQFF.

This chain connects TRBV9 to TRBJ2-5; 9 bases are a match to TRBD2. The CDR3 length is 16 residues. Losses at the gene ends were 0 bases for V and 1 base for J; bases not matched to a gene: 4. From germline, CDR1 is SGDLS and CDR2 YYNGEE. DNA for the CDR3: TGTGCCAGCAGCGTAGGACCAGCGGGAGGCCAAGAGACCCAGTACTTC. Encoded protein: CASSVGPAGGQETQYF.

The chain carries TRBV5-1 and TRBJ2-3, with unresolved D. The V and J ends lost 6 bases and 1 base respectively, with 12 bases between them. The CDR3 covers 14 residues. CDR1 and CDR2 from the germline V gene are SGHRS and YFSETQ. In DNA, the CDR3 is TGCGCCAGCACTCCCCACAGCCGCACAGATACGCAGTATTTT. This gives the protein CASTPHSRTDTQYF.

This chain joins TRBV5-1 and TRBJ1-1; TRBD1 matches at 9 bases. The CDR3 covers 15 residues. Germline V gene data show CDR1 as SGHRS and CDR2 as YFSETQ. The V and J ends lost 5 bases and 0 bases, in that order; junction bases with no gene match: 5. The CDR3 DNA reads as TGCGCCAGCAGAAACCGGGACAGGGTGAACACTGAAGCTTTCTTT. Residues: CASRNRDRVNTEAFF. The complete variable domain, with remaining parts taken from reference TRBV5-1 and TRBJ1-1, reads KAGVTQTPRYLIKTRGQQVTLSCSPISGHRSVSWYQQTPGQGLQFLFEYFSETQRNKGNFPGRFSGRQFSNSRSEMNVSTLELGDSALYLCASRNRDRVNTEAFFGQGTRLTVV.

A single count supports this clonotype. V usage is TRBV19 and J usage is TRBJ2-1; the match to TRBD2 covers 12 bases. The CDR3 runs 16 residues. CDR1 LNHDA and CDR2 SQIVND come from the germline V gene (reference sequence). V was pared by 4 bases and J by 4 bases, with 5 bases of the junction left unmatched. CDR3 nucleotides: TGTGCCAGTAGTAGCACGACTAGCGGGGGATACAATGAGCAGTTCTTC. This translates into CASSSTTSGGYNEQFF.

This sequence joins TRBV10-3 and TRBJ2-2; 12 bases fit TRBD2. V gave up 2 bases and J gave up 2 bases; unmatched junction bases: 3. Looked up from germline, CDR1 is ENHRY and CDR2 is SYGVKD. The CDR3 runs 17 residues. The CDR3 loop reads CAISETSGRLNTGELFF. The CDR3 DNA reads TGTGCCATCAGTGAGACTAGCGGGAGGTTAAACACCGGGGAGCTGTTTTTT.

This clonotype was seen only a few times. This chain links TRBV5-1 with TRBJ2-6; D is undetermined. Looked up from germline, CDR1 is SGHRS and CDR2 is YFSETQ. The CDR3 spans 15 residues. Deletions cut 0 bases from V and 0 bases from J, with 4 bases between. The CDR3 sequence is CASSLEFSGANVLTF. The CDR3 DNA follows: TGCGCCAGCAGCTTGGAGTTCTCTGGGGCCAACGTCCTGACTTTC.

This clonotype was detected only a few times. The chain links TRBV20-1 to TRBJ1-1; unclear D gene. V lost 1 base and J 3 bases, leaving 9 bases between the germline ends. The CDR3 is 13 amino acids. CDR1 is DFQATT and CDR2 is SNEGSKA in the germline V gene (reference sequence). The CDR3 region has the DNA TGCAGTGCTAGAGGCGGCTCAGACACTGAAGCTTTCTTT. Its protein is CSARGGSDTEAFF.

The chain has TRBV9 and TRBJ2-5; D is possibly TRBD2 (6 bases). Germline CDR1 reads SGDLS; CDR2 reads YYNGEE. The ends were cut back, 4 bases at V and 4 bases at J, with 14 bases in the middle. The CDR3 spans 14 residues. CDR3 protein: CASSPRGDGETQYF. The CDR3 nucleotides read TGTGCCAGCAGCCCACGCGGGGACGGAGAGACCCAGTACTTC. Variable domain in full (rest from reference TRBV9 and TRBJ2-5): DSGVTQTPKHLITATGQRVTLRCSPRSGDLSVYWYQQSLDQGLQFLIQYYNGEERAKGNILERFSAQQFPDLHSELNLSSLELGDSALYFCASSPRGDGETQYFGPGTRLLVL.

In this sample, this clonotype turned up a few times. The V gene is TRBV5-1, the J gene TRBJ2-5; no firm D call. CDR3 length: 19 amino acids. CDR1 and CDR2 (germline): SGHRS, YFSETQ. The ends were cut back, 3 bases at V and 2 bases at J, with 26 bases in the middle. CDR3 region: CASSSKRTKNRALQETQYF. The CDR3 DNA sequence: TGCGCCAGCAGCTCCAAAAGGACCAAAAACAGAGCTCTACAAGAGACCCAGTACTTC.

This clonotype was seen only a few times. CDR3 nucleotide sequence: TGCAGTGCTAGAGATACTAACGGCCATCAGCCCCAGCATTTT. Protein sequence: CSARDTNGHQPQHF. V gene TRBV20-1 combines with J gene TRBJ1-5; D is ambiguous. This CDR3 region has 14 residues. Germline V lookup: CDR1 DFQATT, CDR2 SNEGSKA (reference sequence). V lost 0 bases to trimming and J lost 5 bases, with 11 bases between them.